What follows describes a single T cell receptor beta chain. No cognate antigen has been identified for it. A commercial ELISA kit detecting HCMV-specific IgG in serum was used to determine HCMV serostatus. Peripheral blood mononuclear cells were isolated from blood by Ficoll density gradient centrifugation. The sample was run on an Illumina HiSeq 2000. 5'RACE template switching, by which a universal primer site and unique molecular identifiers were added, was used to make TCR beta cDNA libraries. Priming for cDNA synthesis came from the TCR beta constant segment, and two successive PCR amplification steps followed. The study's own analysis went as follows. MIGEC handled demultiplexing of the reads and grouping by UMI, while MiTCR was used to assemble and quantify clonotypes. To remove erroneous sequences, TCR cDNA sequences were retained only when supported by two or more reads. Downstream repertoire analysis used the tcR package, and clonotypes were matched across fractions by CDR3 nucleotide sequence plus V segment. VDJmatch was used to annotate antigen specificity against VDJdb, with one amino acid substitution in CDR3 allowed. The reads underwent TCRdb reprocessing, giving one record for each CDR3 protein sequence and no DNA. Here the V and J calls rest on TCRdb's processing, not on the authors' analysis. The sample's table covers about 300,000 distinct CDR3 sequences. The biggest ten clones account for roughly 4.2% of the sample.

This entry is derived from a study of T cells expressing NK-cell markers (dated by TCRdb to 2020 to 2021). With respect to the entire study: TCR beta-chain repertoires were profiled in sorted CD3+CD56+NKG2C+, CD3+CD56+NKG2C- and CD3+CD56-NKG2C+ T-cell subsets from fewer than 10 donors. Illumina HiSeq 2000/2500, MiSeq or NextSeq was used to sequence libraries as 2 x 150 bp reads. Among the eight sequenced donors, only one was HCMV-seronegative, while the other seven were HCMV-seropositive. Randomly selected healthy volunteers, three men and five women, were used as the eight sequenced donors.

Study-wide findings and limitations: Whether the expanded NKG2C-expressing T cell clones were specific for HCMV antigens remained unclear. Those dominant clonotypes were again the most abundant among CD3+CD56-NKG2C+ cells in a handful of donors, at about 25-60.1%. In over 5 donors, the dominant CD3+CD56+NKG2C+ clonotypes were among the top 10 CD8+ clonotypes and accounted for about 1.0-7.5% of CD8+ T cells.

Its CDR3 holds 15 amino acids, cysteine through phenylalanine. DNA is not on record. CDR1 and CDR2 (GTSNPN, SVGIG) derive from the germline V gene (reference sequence). Recombination joined TRBV30 with TRBJ2-3; the D call from TCRdb, TRBD1, cannot be confirmed without DNA. The sample was blood T cells: a sorted CD56 or NKG2C T cell subset, CD4+ or CD8+ T cells, or bulk PBMC T cells (not recorded which). The TCR originated in a woman between 18 and 70 years old in good health. CDR3 region: CAWSVGEGDGGTQYF.